This TCR beta chain originates from a study of T-cell reconstitution after alpha-beta-depleted transplantation in children. During its preparation, the TCRbeta library received unique molecular identifiers. TCRdb passed the PCR reads through MiXCR, listing each CDR3 protein once. The sample holds a few hundred thousand distinct CDR3 sequences, around 9.7% seen once. This clonotype showed up many times. Germline lookup yields CDR1 MNHNY and CDR2 SVGAGI (reference sequence). This CDR3 contains 13 residues. Trimming took 7 bases from V and 0 from J, leaving 7 bases between them. The TCR was taken from a human donor who donated a stem cell graft to a child with SCID. This chain connects TRBV6-6 to TRBJ1-5, with a weak D call TRBD1 (5 bases). The sample in question was PBMCs from the stem cell graft donor, obtained from the stem cell graft. This CDR3 reads CASTGVSNQPQHF. Here the CDR3 DNA reads TGTGCCAGCACGGGGGTTAGCAATCAGCCCCAGCATTTT.